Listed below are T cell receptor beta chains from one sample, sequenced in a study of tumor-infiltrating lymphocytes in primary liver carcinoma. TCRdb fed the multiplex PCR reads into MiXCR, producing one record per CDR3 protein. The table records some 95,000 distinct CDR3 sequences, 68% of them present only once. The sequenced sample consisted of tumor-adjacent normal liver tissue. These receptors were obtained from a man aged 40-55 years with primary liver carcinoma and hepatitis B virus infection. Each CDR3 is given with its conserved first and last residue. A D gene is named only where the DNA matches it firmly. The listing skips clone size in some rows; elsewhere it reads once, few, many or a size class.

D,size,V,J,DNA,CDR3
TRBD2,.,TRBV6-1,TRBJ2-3,TGTGCCAGCAGCCTGGTATTCCCGGGACTAGCGGGAGGAGGGAGAACAGATACGCAGTATTTT,CASSLVFPGLAGGGRTDTQYF
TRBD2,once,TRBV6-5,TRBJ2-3,TGTGCCAGCGGTTATGATGCGGGAGGGGGAGATACGCAATATTTT,CASGYDAGGGDTQYF
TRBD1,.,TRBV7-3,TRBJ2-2,TGTGCCAGCAGCCCAAACCCCCAGGGGGCTTCCGGGGAGCTGTTTTTT,CASSPNPQGASGELFF
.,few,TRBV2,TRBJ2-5,TGTGCCAGCATTCCGACAGCTTATCAAGAGACCCAGTACTTC,CASIPTAYQETQYF
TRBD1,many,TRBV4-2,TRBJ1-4,TGTGCCAGCAGCCAAGAGGGTAACAGGGGAGATGAGAAACTGTTTTTT,CASSQEGNRGDEKLFF
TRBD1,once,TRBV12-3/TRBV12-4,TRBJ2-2,TGTGCCAGCAGTGGAAGACAGGGGGCCGACACCGGGGAGCTGTTTTTT,CASSGRQGADTGELFF
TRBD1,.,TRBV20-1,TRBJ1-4,TGCAGTGCCTCTACCATTAAGACAGGGCTTAATGAAAAACTGTTTTTT,CSASTIKTGLNEKLFF
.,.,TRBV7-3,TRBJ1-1,TGTGCCAGCAGTTCTGGACGGAACACTGAAGCTTTCTTT,CASSSGRNTEAFF
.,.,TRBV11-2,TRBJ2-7,TGTACCAGCAGCTTAAGCGGGTTATCCTACGAGCAGTATTTC,CTSSLSGLSYEQYF
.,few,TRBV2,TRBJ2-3,TGTGCCAGCAGTGAAGACGCGGGGTTCACAGATACGCAGTATTTT,CASSEDAGFTDTQYF
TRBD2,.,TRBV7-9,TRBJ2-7,TGTGCCAGCAACTCCCTGACTAGCGGGAATTACGAGCAGTACTTC,CASNSLTSGNYEQYF
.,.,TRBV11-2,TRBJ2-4,TGTGCCAGTAGCCGCCGCCTTGAACGGGCCAAAAACATTGAGTACTTC,CASSRRLERAKNIEYF
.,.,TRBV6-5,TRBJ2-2,TGTGCCAGGAGCCCCCCTCCGAACATCGGGGAGCTGTTTTTT,CARSPPPNIGELFF
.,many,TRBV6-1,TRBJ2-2,TGTGCCAGCAGCCCGGACGAAACCGGGGAGCTGTTTTTT,CASSPDETGELFF
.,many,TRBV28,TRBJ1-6,TGTGCCAGCAGACCAGGGAATTCACCCCTCCACTTT,CASRPGNSPLHF